The 18 T cell receptor beta chains below all came from one sample that was sequenced in a study of blood T cells in healthy people across ages. Through a sample-barcoded 5' primer and a J-beta primer mix, a second PCR was run for 7 to 11 cycles. TCRdb re-called the 5' RACE reads through MiXCR, storing one row per CDR3 protein. The data show 1.5 million to 2 million distinct CDR3 sequences, 30% to 40% seen once. Sequencing was performed on blood. All receptors come from a woman aged 25 to 45 in good health.

In this sample, this clonotype turned up a few times. V and J are TRBV24-1 and TRBJ1-2; 9 bases agree with TRBD1. Germline V gene sequence: CDR1 KGHDR, CDR2 SFDVKD. There are 13 residues in the CDR3. J lost 2 bases, V lost 12 bases, and 6 bases had no gene match. The CDR3 DNA sequence: TGTGCCGCGACCGGACAGGGGAACTATGGCTACACCTTC. Translated: CAATGQGNYGYTF.

This sequence joins TRBV5-1 and TRBJ2-5; D uncertain. The germline V gene has CDR1 SGHRS and CDR2 YFSETQ. Trimming took off 4 bases at V and 3 bases at J, with 13 bases between the two ends. CDR3 size: 14 residues. CDR3 nucleotide sequence: TGCGCCAGCAGCCCAAACGCCGCTGAAGAGACCCAGTACTTC. It encodes CASSPNAAEETQYF.

The gene calls are TRBV3-1 and TRBJ1-1, with 7 positions matching TRBD1. Germline V CDR1 and CDR2: LGHDT, YNNKEL (reference sequence). The CDR3 is made up of 13 amino acids. With V trimmed by 3 bases and J by 5 bases, 3 bases remained unmatched. The CDR3 bases are TGTGCCAGCAGCCAGACAGGGCCAACTGAAGCTTTCTTT. Translated, it gives CASSQTGPTEAFF.

The J gene is TRBJ1-1, the V gene TRBV6-1; D unclear. Trimming stripped 4 bases from V and 6 bases from J, with 9 bases between. Per the germline V gene, CDR1 is MNHNS and CDR2 is SASEGT. The CDR3 spans 12 residues. The CDR3 region has the DNA TGTGCCAGCAGTGCGCAGCACGCTGAAGCTTTCTTT. This encodes CASSAQHAEAFF.

The chain employs TRBV15 and TRBJ1-4; D is uncertain. This CDR3 contains 15 residues. Trimming removed 0 bases at V and 4 bases at J, with 9 bases between. Germline V lookup: CDR1 LNHNV, CDR2 YYDKDF (reference sequence). The chain's CDR3 is CATSRDRSLNEKLFF. CDR3 in DNA: TGTGCCACCAGCAGAGATCGCAGCCTTAATGAAAAACTGTTTTTT.

This clonotype occurred many times. The chain carries TRBV20-1 and TRBJ2-3, with a tentative D call TRBD2 (6 bases). The CDR3 is 16 amino acids. V was shortened by 0 bases and J by 9 bases, with 22 bases between the two germline ends. Germline CDR1 is DFQATT and CDR2 is SNEGSKA (reference sequence). The CDR3 spells CSAREFLASRRGTQYF. The CDR3 bases are TGCAGTGCTAGAGAGTTTTTGGCGTCCCGACGGGGGACGCAGTATTTT.

The V call is TRBV28, the J call TRBJ2-3, with TRBD2 as a possible D gene (6 bases). The CDR3 is 15 amino acids. Germline-derived CDR1 and CDR2 are MDHEN and SYDVKM. Trimming stripped 8 bases from V and 0 bases from J, with 15 bases between. The CDR3 coding sequence is TGTGCCAGCCTTCTTAGCGGATTGAGCACAGATACGCAGTATTTT. This gives the protein CASLLSGLSTDTQYF.

The table lists this clonotype with many counts. The chain has TRBV15 and TRBJ2-1; 9 positions match TRBD1. Trimming took 4 bases from V and 6 from J; bases not matched to a gene: 4. The V gene's germline CDR1 is LNHNV and CDR2 YYDKDF (reference sequence). CDR3 length: 14 amino acids. CDR3 sequence reads: CATSTGTGSNEQFF. DNA of the CDR3: TGTGCCACCAGCACCGGGACAGGGAGCAATGAGCAGTTCTTC. Filled out from reference TRBV15 and TRBJ2-1, the complete variable domain reads DAMVIQNPRYQVTQFGKPVTLSCSQTLNHNVMYWYQQKSSQAPKLLFHYYDKDFNNEADTPDNFQSRRPNTSFCFLDIRSPGLGDTAMYLCATSTGTGSNEQFFGPGTRLTVL.

This chain joins TRBV5-1 and TRBJ2-1, with TRBD1 matching over 9 bases. Germline V CDR1 and CDR2: SGHRS, YFSETQ. The CDR3 sequence is 15 residues long. Trimming took 4 bases from V and 4 from J; bases not matched to a gene: 6. CDR3 in DNA: TGCGCCAGCAGCGGAGGGACAGGGTATTACAATGAGCAGTTCTTC. It encodes CASSGGTGYYNEQFF.

The chain uses TRBV6-5 and TRBJ2-1; 8 positions agree with TRBD2. V shed 3 bases and J 8 bases; nucleotides not matched to a gene: 3. Per germline, CDR1 MNHEY and CDR2 SVGAGI. CDR3 length: 13 residues. CDR3 bases: TGTGCCAGCAGTTATAGAGCGGGAGATGAGCAGTTCTTC. Protein: CASSYRAGDEQFF.

This clonotype was seen a few times. In DNA form, the CDR3 reads TGTGCCAGCAGCTGGGGCAGGGAAAACACTGAAGCTTTCTTT. Translated, it gives CASSWGRENTEAFF. The V call is TRBV7-9, the J call TRBJ1-1; weak D call: TRBD1 (5 bases). CDR1 SEHNR and CDR2 FQNEAQ come from the germline V gene (reference sequence). Trimming stripped 4 bases from V and 2 bases from J, with 11 bases between. The CDR3 length is 14 residues. Full variable domain (rest looked up from reference TRBV7-9 and TRBJ1-1): DTGVSQNPRHKITKRGQNVTFRCDPISEHNRLYWYRQTLGQGPEFLTYFQNEAQLEKSRLLSDRFSAERPKGSFSTLEIQRTEQGDSAMYLCASSWGRENTEAFFGQGTRLTVV.

This clonotype was detected a few times. This rearrangement joins TRBV7-9 to TRBJ2-7; 11 positions match TRBD1. The CDR3 length is 15 residues. From germline, CDR1 is SEHNR and CDR2 FQNEAQ (reference sequence). The junction had 7 bases not matched to a gene; V was cut back by 4 bases and J by 5 bases. CDR3 coding DNA: TGTGCCAGCAGCTGGGGACAGGGGGTCGGCGACGAGCAGTACTTC. Protein: CASSWGQGVGDEQYF.

This chain joins TRBV6-1 and TRBJ1-5, with TRBD1 matching 11 bases. Per the germline V gene, CDR1 is MNHNS and CDR2 is SASEGT. The CDR3 covers 17 residues. J gave up 7 bases and V 3 bases, and 11 bases lay outside the gene matches. The CDR3 loop is CASSDLVGRTGGQPQHF. The CDR3 nucleotides read TGTGCCAGCAGTGATTTAGTGGGCCGGACAGGGGGCCAGCCCCAGCATTTT.

This clonotype occurred a few times. V usage is TRBV15 and J usage is TRBJ2-3, with D possibly called TRBD1 or TRBD2 (5 bases each). There are 15 residues in the CDR3. V was trimmed by 6 bases and J by 2 bases, leaving 15 bases between them. Per the germline V gene, CDR1 is LNHNV and CDR2 is YYDKDF (reference sequence). The CDR3 region is CATRFPGLNTDTQYF. The CDR3, as DNA: TGTGCCACCAGATTTCCGGGGCTAAACACAGATACGCAGTATTTT.

The rearrangement links TRBV5-1 to TRBJ2-1, with 11 bases that match TRBD2. Germline V gives CDR1 SGHRS, CDR2 YFSETQ. CDR3 size: 15 residues. V shed 0 bases and J 8 bases; nucleotides not matched to a gene: 4. CDR3 residues: CASSLVTSGKDEQFF. The CDR3 DNA reads TGCGCCAGCAGCTTGGTGACTAGCGGGAAGGATGAGCAGTTCTTC.

The chain carries TRBV7-2 and TRBJ2-7; 8 bases agree with TRBD2. CDR1 and CDR2 (germline): SGHTA, FQGNSA. V shed 5 bases, J shed 7 bases, and the junction held 13 bases outside the gene matches. There are 15 residues in the CDR3. The CDR3 is CASSLSGTSCPEQYF. DNA of the CDR3: TGTGCCAGCAGCCTTAGCGGGACAAGCTGCCCTGAGCAGTACTTC. Full variable domain (outside the CDR3, taken from reference TRBV7-2 and TRBJ2-7): GAGVSQSPSNKVTEKGKDVELRCDPISGHTALYWYRQSLGQGLEFLIYFQGNSAPDKSGLPSDRFSAERTGGSVSTLTIQRTQQEDSAVYLCASSLSGTSCPEQYFGPGTRLTVT.

The rearrangement joins TRBV9 to TRBJ2-2, with 13 nucleotides matching TRBD2. The CDR3 is 18 residues long. V lost 3 bases to trimming and J lost 6 bases; unmatched junction nucleotides: 11. Looked up from germline, CDR1 is SGDLS and CDR2 is YYNGEE. CDR3 protein: CASSAGTSGVSGSGELFF. The DNA of the CDR3 is TGTGCCAGCAGCGCCGGGACTAGCGGGGTTTCAGGGTCCGGGGAGCTGTTTTTT.

This chain connects TRBV24-1 to TRBJ2-3; 9 nucleotides line up with TRBD1. Per germline, CDR1 KGHDR and CDR2 SFDVKD. This CDR3 contains 17 residues. Trimming at V came to 4 bases and at J to 2 bases, leaving 9 bases not matched to a gene. CDR3 sequence reads: CATSEPRTGDPTDTQYF. The CDR3 DNA follows: TGTGCCACCAGTGAACCTCGGACAGGGGACCCCACAGATACGCAGTATTTT.